This T cell receptor (beta chain) was captured by sequencing in a study of T cell responses to AZD1222 COVID-19 vaccine (dated by TCRdb to about 2021). About the investigation overall: AZD1222 recipients with second doses at about 4 weeks or about 12 weeks were pooled, because spike-specific TCR depth and breadth did not differ between schedules. A total of more than 230 trial participants underwent TCR sequencing, of whom about 200 had received two doses of AZD1222 and 26 had received two doses of the MenACWY control vaccine. Trial participants were enrolled into age subgroups of 18-55, 56-69 and 70-plus years, which contained approximately 150, 30 and 60 TCR-sequenced participants, respectively. Paper-wide results and their limitations: The whole spike protein was spanned by vaccine-associated CD4 TCRs, and dominant responses were seen in regions 160-218 and 743-854. Participants were mostly white British and included more females than males, and it was suggested by the authors that clonal diversity may have been underestimated. Because no day 14 peak-response samples were available, repertoires were characterized only after the peak T cell response. A significant rise in spike-specific TCR breadth and depth was observed after two AZD1222 doses relative to day 0 and relative to MenACWY recipients. Conclusions about previously exposed vaccinees are limited because only six or seven AZD1222 recipients were SARS-CoV-2 seropositive at baseline. In the small 56-69-year group, the increase in depth fell short of significance, most likely because of low power. Nearly half of unique spike-specific TCRs reportedly recognized epitopes outside regions mutated in the B.1.351 and B.1.1.7 variants.

Worth noting for this clone: Its antigen target is currently unknown. It has no much larger one-base neighbor in the sample; base qualities were not kept.

The time point tag for this specimen amounts to: baseline before first vaccination. Vaccinee samples were obtained from the UK trials COV001 and COV002, which included a single-blind randomized controlled phase 2/3 trial of AZD1222 (ChAdOx1 nCoV-19) in healthy adults. For TCRbeta chain sequencing, PBMC samples from trial participants were taken at day 0 and at day 28 after the second dose. Including cysteine and phenylalanine, the CDR3 has 15 amino acids. Only the CDR3 DNA is retained, 45 bases long and in frame from the first base. Deletion took 4 bases off V and 7 bases off J, with a span of 15 bases between the germline ends. CDR1 is given as SGHNT and CDR2 as YYREEE, both from the germline V gene (reference sequence). The CDR3 regions of human TCRbeta chains were subjected to immunosequencing. In the source study's methods: Repertoire TCRs were matched against a reference library of SARS-CoV-2-specific TCRs generated with the MIRA antigen-specificity platform. Breadth was defined as the fraction of unique TCRs that were SARS-CoV-2-associated. Depth was defined as the fraction of total T cells that were SARS-CoV-2-associated. Using the MIRA data, every spike-specific TCR was mapped to the spike region that the TCR reacted to and assigned to either a CD4 or a CD8 class. Log10-transformed breadth and depth values were compared by one-way ANOVA with Sidak's multiple comparisons tests. TCRdb carries this immuneACCESS record with in-frame sequences only. Its versions omit some clonotypes, under half of them owing to an unresolved V gene in the studies checked, with the rest unexplained. That table is the source of V, J and clone size, and D and trimming were worked out from the DNA. The sample table lists 150,000 to 200,000 clones, over 90% of them with a count of one. 2% to 2.5% of the sample rests with the top ten.

This TCR was recovered from an adult in good health. This chain joins TRBV5-4 to TRBJ1-6; there is no confident call for the D gene. The source material was peripheral blood, sampled on day 0 of AZD1222 vaccination. The DNA sequence is as follows: TGTGCCAGCAGCCCCCCAAGTGGCGGGAATTCACCCCTCCACTTT. This gives the protein CASSPPSGGNSPLHF.